The sequence of this T cell receptor beta chain was determined in a study of T cell clones after liver transplantation. Across the study: A pre-transplant mixed lymphocyte reaction with TCRbeta sequencing defined graft-donor-reactive clones followed in post-transplant blood.

Using immunoSEQ multiplex PCR, the repertoire was profiled, and TCRdb retains in-frame clones only, with some absent. This table holds roughly 80,000 clones, 65% to 85% found once. CDR1 is SGHTA, CDR2 FQGNSA, per germline. V was trimmed by 2 bases and J by 0 bases, leaving 11 bases between them. The CDR3 runs to 16 residues. The material sequenced was CD4+ T cells from blood, taken 45 to 46 months after liver transplant. The chain joins TRBV7-2 to TRBJ2-4, with D possibly matching TRBD2 (5 bases). The clonotype comes from a human patient who received a liver transplant. Some T cells may trace back to the graft donor. The CDR3 sequence: CASSLHPGRAKNIQYF. The DNA of the CDR3 is TGTGCCAGCAGCTTACATCCGGGGAGAGCCAAAAACATTCAGTACTTC.